The entry that follows covers one T cell receptor (beta chain) sequence. The antigen is undetermined. This record belongs to a study of cytomegalovirus exposure and HLA in healthy donors. The V gene's germline CDR1 is MDHEN and CDR2 SYDVKM. Between the trimmed V and J ends, which lost 3 bases and 5 bases, there was a span of 15 bases. This CDR3 has 15 amino acids. The PCR used 60 Vbeta and 13 Jbeta primers. The method was immunoSEQ multiplex PCR; TCRdb's version includes in-frame clones alone and lacks a portion of them. Altogether 150,000 to 250,000 clones are present, more than 75% being singletons, with the ten largest covering 6.5%. Regarding the study as a whole: Data from an earlier analysis indicated that most TCR beta V segments were productive either about 90% or about 30% of the time. The study recorded over 150 TCR beta chains that were cytomegalovirus-associated.

The clonotype was recovered from a woman in her forties or fifties in good health and CMV-seropositive. The chain has TRBV28 and TRBJ2-3, with D possibly being TRBD2 (5 bases). Sequenced: PBMCs. This chain's CDR3 is CASSLSLAPVDTQYF. In nucleotides, the CDR3 is TGTGCCAGCAGTTTGAGCCTAGCCCCCGTAGATACGCAGTATTTT. Using reference TRBV28 and TRBJ2-3 for the parts outside the CDR3, the full variable domain is DVKVTQSSRYLVKRTGEKVFLECVQDMDHENMFWYRQDPGLGLRLIYFSYDVKMKEKGDIPEGYSVSREKKERFSLILESASTNQTSMYLCASSLSLAPVDTQYFGPGTRLTVL.